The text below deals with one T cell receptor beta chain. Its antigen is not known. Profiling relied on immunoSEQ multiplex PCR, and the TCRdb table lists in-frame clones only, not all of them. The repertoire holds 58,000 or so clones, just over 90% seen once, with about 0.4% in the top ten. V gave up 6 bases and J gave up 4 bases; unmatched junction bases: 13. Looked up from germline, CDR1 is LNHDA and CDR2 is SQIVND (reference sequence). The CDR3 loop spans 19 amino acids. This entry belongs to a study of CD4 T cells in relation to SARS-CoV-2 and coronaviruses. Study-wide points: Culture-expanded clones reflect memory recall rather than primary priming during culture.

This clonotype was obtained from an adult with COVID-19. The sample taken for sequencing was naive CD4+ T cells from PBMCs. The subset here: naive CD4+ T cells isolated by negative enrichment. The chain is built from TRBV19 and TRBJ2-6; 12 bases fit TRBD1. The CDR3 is CASSHFIGTGGSGANVLTF. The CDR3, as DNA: TGTGCCAGTAGCCACTTTATCGGGACAGGGGGCTCCGGGGCCAACGTCCTGACTTTC.